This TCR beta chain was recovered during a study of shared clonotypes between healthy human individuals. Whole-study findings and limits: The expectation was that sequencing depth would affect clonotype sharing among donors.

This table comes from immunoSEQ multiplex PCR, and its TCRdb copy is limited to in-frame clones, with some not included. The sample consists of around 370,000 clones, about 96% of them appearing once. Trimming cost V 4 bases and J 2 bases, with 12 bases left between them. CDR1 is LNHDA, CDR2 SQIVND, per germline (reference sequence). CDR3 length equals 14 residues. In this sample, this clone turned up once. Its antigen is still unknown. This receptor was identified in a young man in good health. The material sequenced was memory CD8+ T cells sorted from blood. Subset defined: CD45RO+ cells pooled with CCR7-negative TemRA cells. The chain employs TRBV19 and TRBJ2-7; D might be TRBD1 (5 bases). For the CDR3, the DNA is TGTGCCAGTAGTACAAGACAGAGGCCCTACGAGCAGTACTTC. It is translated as CASSTRQRPYEQYF.